The entry below describes one T cell receptor (beta chain). This sample was included in a study of T cell changes during pregnancy in multiple sclerosis. The CDR3 is 13 residues long. Trimming stripped 3 bases from V and 4 bases from J, with 10 bases between. The germline V gene has CDR1 KGHSH and CDR2 LQKENI. Clones were read by immunoSEQ multiplex PCR, and TCRdb kept only the in-frame ones, dropping some. The top ten hold roughly 0.9% of the sample, which has 65,000 to 95,000 clones, 90% to 95% seen once. The sequencing used peripheral blood, collected in the second trimester of pregnancy. The chain joins TRBV18 to TRBJ2-7; D is undetermined. The sequence came from a female donor in good health, enrolled as a control in a pregnancy study. As DNA, the CDR3 is TGTGCCAGCTCACCGACCAGGTGGTACGAGCAGTACTTC. Translation gives CASSPTRWYEQYF.